The 13 T cell receptor beta chains below all came from one sample that was sequenced in a study of blood T cell repertoires in COVID-19 (dated by TCRdb to the early 2020s). Library creation used the immunoSEQ multiplex PCR assay. The table was pulled from immuneACCESS by TCRdb, which kept in-frame rearrangements only. Such tables lose some clones; where checked, under half of the loss comes from unresolved V genes, and the rest has no known cause. This sample has fewer than 450,000 clones in its table, and almost 90% of those were observed once. 7% to 8% of the sample goes to the ten largest clones. The material sequenced was peripheral blood. These receptors all stem from a woman in her 70s with COVID-19, enrolled during active disease.

This chain connects TRBV2 to TRBJ1-2, with a weak D call TRBD1 (5 bases). Germline V gene lookup returns CDR1 SNHLY and CDR2 FYNNEI. V was shortened by 2 bases and J by 6 bases, with 13 bases between the two germline ends. This CDR3 region has 14 residues. The CDR3 reads CASSELAGDDGYTF. DNA of the CDR3: TGTGCCAGCAGTGAACTGGCGGGGGACGATGGCTACACCTTC.

On this clone: The identical CDR3 is also encoded by other nucleotide sequences in the sample. The chain uses TRBV7-2 and TRBJ1-5; no definite D call. Germline CDR1 reads SGHTA; CDR2 reads FQGNSA. This CDR3 is 14 amino acids long. Between the trimmed V and J ends, which lost 3 bases and 2 bases, there was a span of 8 bases. The CDR3 loop reads CASSFSGGNQPQHF. The CDR3 bases are TGTGCCAGCAGCTTTAGCGGGGGCAATCAGCCCCAGCATTTT.

This rearrangement joins TRBV10-3 to TRBJ2-2, with 10 bases aligning to TRBD2. Germline V gives CDR1 ENHRY, CDR2 SYGVKD. The V and J ends lost 2 bases and 4 bases, in that order; junction bases with no gene match: 4. CDR3 length: 16 residues. The DNA for the CDR3 is TGTGCCATCAGTGAGGCTAGCGGGGGACCCACCGGGGAGCTGTTTTTT. It encodes CAISEASGGPTGELFF.

The chain is built from TRBV11-2 and TRBJ2-7; D is ambiguous. The CDR3 extends over 12 amino acids. Germline CDR1 and CDR2: SGHAT and FQNNGV. V shed 5 bases and J shed 7 bases, with 12 bases lying between them. The CDR3 DNA is TGTGCCAGCAGCCTGACTGGAAGGGAGCAGTACTTC. It encodes CASSLTGREQYF.

The rearrangement joins TRBV9 to TRBJ1-6; TRBD1 agrees at 8 bases. Trimming at V came to 3 bases and at J to 0 bases, leaving 8 bases not matched to a gene. CDR1 SGDLS and CDR2 YYNGEE come from the germline V gene. The CDR3 length is 18 residues. CDR3 DNA: TGTGCCAGCAGCGAAGGACAGGGAATGGGCTCCTATAATTCACCCCTCCACTTT. Its translation is CASSEGQGMGSYNSPLHF.

The chain is built from TRBV6-5 and TRBJ2-1; tentative D call: TRBD2 (6 bases). The CDR3 runs 14 residues. Germline-derived CDR1 and CDR2 are MNHEY and SVGAGI. Trimming took 6 bases from V and 4 from J, leaving 13 bases between them. This CDR3 is CASRTWGDYNEQFF. The CDR3 DNA follows: TGTGCCAGCAGGACTTGGGGGGATTACAATGAGCAGTTCTTC.

This chain links TRBV4-1 with TRBJ2-3; TRBD2 matches 11 bases. CDR1 is MGHRA and CDR2 is YSYEKL in the germline V gene. This CDR3 has 16 residues. V shed 5 bases and J 7 bases; nucleotides not matched to a gene: 11. This CDR3 reads CASSLLAGEFGNTQYF. The CDR3 nucleotides read TGCGCCAGCAGCTTACTAGCGGGGGAGTTTGGTAATACGCAGTATTTT.

V and J are TRBV28 and TRBJ1-1; 7 bases map to TRBD1. There are 15 residues in the CDR3. After removal of 4 bases from V and 6 bases from J, the junction contained 11 bases not matched to a gene. Germline V gene data show CDR1 as MDHEN and CDR2 as SYDVKM. The DNA for the CDR3 is TGTGCCAGCAGTTCCCAGACAGGGACCTCGCCTGAAGCTTTCTTT. Translation gives CASSSQTGTSPEAFF.

V usage is TRBV7-9 and J usage is TRBJ1-6; tentative D call: TRBD1 (5 bases). The ends were cut back, 3 bases at V and 6 bases at J, with 12 bases in the middle. This CDR3 spans 15 amino acids. From germline, CDR1 is SEHNR and CDR2 FQNEAQ (reference sequence). CDR3 in DNA: TGTGCCAGCAGCTTGGCGGGACGAACTAATTCACCCCTCCACTTT. Protein: CASSLAGRTNSPLHF.

The chain carries TRBV3-1 (or the pseudogene TRBV3-2) and TRBJ2-1, with 10 bases identical to TRBD2. In germline, CDR1 is LGHDT, CDR2 YNNKEL (reference sequence). This CDR3 comprises 18 residues. After removal of 0 bases from V and 7 bases from J, the junction contained 12 bases not matched to a gene. CDR3 sequence reads: CASSQDKKGAGGQNEQFF. The DNA for the CDR3 is TGTGCCAGCAGCCAAGATAAGAAGGGAGCGGGGGGGCAAAATGAGCAGTTCTTC.

V and J are TRBV10-3 and TRBJ2-1; 9 bases fit TRBD2. Trimming cost V 6 bases and J 8 bases; bases outside gene matches: 20. CDR1 is ENHRY and CDR2 is SYGVKD in the germline V gene. This CDR3 has 18 residues. The CDR3 region is CAISAGTPSGVFPHEQFF. DNA of the CDR3: TGTGCCATCAGCGCGGGAACGCCTAGCGGGGTCTTTCCCCATGAGCAGTTCTTC.

This clone came up a few times. The rearrangement joins TRBV27 to TRBJ1-1; 9 nucleotides line up with TRBD1. The CDR3 sequence is 14 residues long. V gave up 5 bases and J gave up 7 bases; unmatched junction bases: 8. Germline V gives CDR1 MNHEY, CDR2 SMNVEV (reference sequence). The CDR3 loop is CASSPTGTGFEAFF. CDR3 coding DNA: TGTGCCAGCAGTCCTACCGGGACAGGGTTTGAAGCTTTCTTT.

The chain has TRBV30 and TRBJ1-3, with 7 positions matching TRBD1. The V segment lost 8 bases and the J segment 0 bases; nucleotides outside the gene matches: 13. The V gene's germline CDR1 is GTSNPN and CDR2 SVGIG (reference sequence). The CDR3 has 16 residues. CDR3 DNA sequence: TGTGCCCAGGACAGGAATCACCCTAGCTCTGGAAACACCATATATTTT. It yields the protein CAQDRNHPSSGNTIYF.